A selection of T cell receptor beta chains follows, all from one sample in a study of spatial heterogeneity in lung cancer. MiXCR, run by TCRdb on the 5' RACE reads, gives a single entry per CDR3 protein. In the table there are about 120,000 distinct CDR3 sequences, 9% to 15% of which are singletons. The sample consisted of PBMCs, taken at follow-up. All receptors come from a male donor with early-stage non-small cell lung cancer. The CDR3 runs from the conserved cysteine through the conserved F or W. The D gene is left open where the match is weak. Expanded clones get a size class; other rows say once, few or many, or leave the size out.

cdr3_nt: TGTGCCCCCCAACTCGGGGGGACAGCTCCCTACGAGCAGTACTTC
cdr3_aa: CAPQLGGTAPYEQYF
j_call: TRBJ2-7
v_call: TRBV9
clone_size: many
d_call: -

cdr3_nt: TGTGCCAGCAGCCCCCGGGACAGGACTAAAACGGCTTTCTTT
cdr3_aa: CASSPRDRTKTAFF
j_call: TRBJ1-1
v_call: TRBV7-8
clone_size: few
d_call: TRBD1

cdr3_nt: TGTGCCAGCAGCCCTGCGAGAGGACAATCCTACGAGCAGTACTTC
cdr3_aa: CASSPARGQSYEQYF
j_call: TRBJ2-7
v_call: TRBV12-3/TRBV12-4
clone_size: many
d_call: -

cdr3_nt: TGTGCCAGCAGCCCCGAGCGGCAAGAGACCCAGTACTTC
cdr3_aa: CASSPERQETQYF
j_call: TRBJ2-5
v_call: TRBV12-3/TRBV12-4
clone_size: -
d_call: -

cdr3_nt: TGTGCCAGCAGCTTGGGTGATAGAAACACTGAAGCTTTCTTT
cdr3_aa: CASSLGDRNTEAFF
j_call: TRBJ1-1
v_call: TRBV5-4
clone_size: -
d_call: -

cdr3_nt: TGTGCCAGCGTGGGACAGGGGGCCACCGGGGAGCTGTTTTTT
cdr3_aa: CASVGQGATGELFF
j_call: TRBJ2-2
v_call: TRBV2
clone_size: few
d_call: TRBD1

cdr3_nt: TGTGCCAGCAGTTACGGGGGCGGGGGTTTCTCCTACGAGCAGTACTTC
cdr3_aa: CASSYGGGGFSYEQYF
j_call: TRBJ2-7
v_call: TRBV6-5
clone_size: -
d_call: -

cdr3_nt: TGCAGCGTAGGACAGGGCGGTTACACCGGGGAGCTGTTTTTT
cdr3_aa: CSVGQGGYTGELFF
j_call: TRBJ2-2
v_call: TRBV29-1
clone_size: many
d_call: TRBD1

cdr3_nt: TGCAGTGCTGGAAGTGGGGACAGGACAATTGGCTACACCTTC
cdr3_aa: CSAGSGDRTIGYTF
j_call: TRBJ1-2
v_call: TRBV20-1
clone_size: -
d_call: TRBD1

cdr3_nt: TGCGCCAGCAGCCAAGGGCCTAGCGGGGACTACGAGCAGTACTTC
cdr3_aa: CASSQGPSGDYEQYF
j_call: TRBJ2-7
v_call: TRBV4-3
clone_size: few
d_call: TRBD2

cdr3_nt: TGTGCCAGCAGAAACGGTTTCGAGCAGTACTTC
cdr3_aa: CASRNGFEQYF
j_call: TRBJ2-7
v_call: TRBV6-5
clone_size: many
d_call: -

cdr3_nt: TGTGCCAGCAGACAGGGGCTCGGGGGAAACACCATATATTTT
cdr3_aa: CASRQGLGGNTIYF
j_call: TRBJ1-3
v_call: TRBV6-5
clone_size: -
d_call: TRBD1

cdr3_nt: TGTGCCAGCAGTGCAATGCGGTCCTACGAGCAGTACTTC
cdr3_aa: CASSAMRSYEQYF
j_call: TRBJ2-7
v_call: TRBV6-1
clone_size: -
d_call: -

cdr3_nt: TGTGCCAGCAGCTTAGAACGGCACGGTGGGGAGCAGTTCTTC
cdr3_aa: CASSLERHGGEQFF
j_call: TRBJ2-1
v_call: TRBV13
clone_size: -
d_call: -

cdr3_nt: TGTGCCAGCAGCCAAGATCGGAGAGTAACTAATGAAAAACTGTTTTTT
cdr3_aa: CASSQDRRVTNEKLFF
j_call: TRBJ1-4
v_call: TRBV4-2
clone_size: many
d_call: -

cdr3_nt: TGTGCCAGTAGTTTGGGCCCGGGACCCAATCAGCCCCAGCATTTT
cdr3_aa: CASSLGPGPNQPQHF
j_call: TRBJ1-5
v_call: TRBV19
clone_size: -
d_call: -

cdr3_nt: TGCGCCAGCAGCTCCGGGACAGGGTACAATGAGCAGTTCTTC
cdr3_aa: CASSSGTGYNEQFF
j_call: TRBJ2-1
v_call: TRBV5-1
clone_size: -
d_call: TRBD1

cdr3_nt: TGTGCCAGCAGTTACTCGACAGGGTCGGTCTACAATGAGCAGTTCTTC
cdr3_aa: CASSYSTGSVYNEQFF
j_call: TRBJ2-1
v_call: TRBV6-5
clone_size: few
d_call: TRBD1

cdr3_nt: TGTGCCAGCAGCTACCGCAGGGTCGGGGGGTACTACGAGCAGTACTTC
cdr3_aa: CASSYRRVGGYYEQYF
j_call: TRBJ2-7
v_call: TRBV21-1
clone_size: few
d_call: -

cdr3_nt: TGTGCCATCAGTGAGAGAGACAGGGGGGGCTACGAGCAGTACTTC
cdr3_aa: CAISERDRGGYEQYF
j_call: TRBJ2-7
v_call: TRBV10-3
clone_size: many
d_call: TRBD1

cdr3_nt: TGCAGTGCTAGAGTAAGGACGGAGGATACGCAGTATTTT
cdr3_aa: CSARVRTEDTQYF
j_call: TRBJ2-3
v_call: TRBV20-1
clone_size: -
d_call: -

cdr3_nt: TGTGCCAGTAGTATTGGGGGTACCCCAGATACGCAGTATTTT
cdr3_aa: CASSIGGTPDTQYF
j_call: TRBJ2-3
v_call: TRBV19
clone_size: -
d_call: -

cdr3_nt: TGCGCCAGCAGCAAGGGGGCCGATCAGCCCCAGCATTTT
cdr3_aa: CASSKGADQPQHF
j_call: TRBJ1-5
v_call: TRBV5-1
clone_size: few
d_call: TRBD1

cdr3_nt: TGTGCCAGCAGCGTCGGCGGGGAGCTGTTTTTT
cdr3_aa: CASSVGGELFF
j_call: TRBJ2-2
v_call: TRBV7-3
clone_size: many
d_call: -

cdr3_nt: TGCAGTGCTAGGAGGGCGGGGGGGCTCCGAACAGATACGCAGTATTTT
cdr3_aa: CSARRAGGLRTDTQYF
j_call: TRBJ2-3
v_call: TRBV20-1
clone_size: -
d_call: TRBD2

cdr3_nt: TGCAGCGGATCGCTCGGGAGAGCAGATACGCAGTATTTT
cdr3_aa: CSGSLGRADTQYF
j_call: TRBJ2-3
v_call: TRBV29-1
clone_size: -
d_call: -